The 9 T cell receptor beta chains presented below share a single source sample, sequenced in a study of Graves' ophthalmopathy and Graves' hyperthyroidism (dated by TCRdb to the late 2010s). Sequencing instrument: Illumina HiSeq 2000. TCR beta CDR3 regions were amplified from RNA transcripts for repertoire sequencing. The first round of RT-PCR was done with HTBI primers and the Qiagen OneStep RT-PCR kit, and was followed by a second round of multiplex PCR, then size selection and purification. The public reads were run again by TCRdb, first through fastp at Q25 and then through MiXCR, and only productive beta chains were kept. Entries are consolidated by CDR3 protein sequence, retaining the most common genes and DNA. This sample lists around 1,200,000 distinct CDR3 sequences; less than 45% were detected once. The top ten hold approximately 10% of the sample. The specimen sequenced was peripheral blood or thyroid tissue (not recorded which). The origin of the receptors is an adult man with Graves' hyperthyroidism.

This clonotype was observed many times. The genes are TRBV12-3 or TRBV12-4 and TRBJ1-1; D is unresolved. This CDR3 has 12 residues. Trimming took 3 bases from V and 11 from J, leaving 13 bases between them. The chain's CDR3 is CASSLSWGGAFF. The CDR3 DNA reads TGTGCCAGCAGTTTGTCGTGGGGAGGGGCTTTCTTT.

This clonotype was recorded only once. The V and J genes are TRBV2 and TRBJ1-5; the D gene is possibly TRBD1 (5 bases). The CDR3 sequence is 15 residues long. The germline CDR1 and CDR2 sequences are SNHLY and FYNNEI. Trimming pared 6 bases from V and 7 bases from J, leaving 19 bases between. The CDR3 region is CASRPEGGTHQPQHF. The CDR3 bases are TGTGCCAGCAGGCCGGAGGGAGGGACCCACCAGCCCCAGCATTTT.

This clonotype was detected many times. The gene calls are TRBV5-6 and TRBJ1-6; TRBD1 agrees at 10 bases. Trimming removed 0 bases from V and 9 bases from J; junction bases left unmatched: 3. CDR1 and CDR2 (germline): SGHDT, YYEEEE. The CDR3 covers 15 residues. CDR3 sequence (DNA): TGTGCCAGCAGCTTGGAGGGACAGGGGTTTTCACCCCTCCACTTT. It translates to CASSLEGQGFSPLHF.

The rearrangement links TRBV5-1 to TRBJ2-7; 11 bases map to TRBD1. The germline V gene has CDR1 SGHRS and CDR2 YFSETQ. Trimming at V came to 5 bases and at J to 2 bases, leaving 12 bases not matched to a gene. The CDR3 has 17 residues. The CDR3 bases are TGCGCCAGCAGTTATGGTCCTCCGGGACAGGGGGCCTACGAGCAGTACTTC. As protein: CASSYGPPGQGAYEQYF.

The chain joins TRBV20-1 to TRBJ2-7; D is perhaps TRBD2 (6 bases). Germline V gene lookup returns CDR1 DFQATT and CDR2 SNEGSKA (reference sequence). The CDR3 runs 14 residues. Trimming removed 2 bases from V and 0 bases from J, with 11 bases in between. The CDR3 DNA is TGCAGTGCTAGACTTATGGGGGGCTCCTACGAGCAGTACTTC. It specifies CSARLMGGSYEQYF.

CDR3 nucleotide sequence: TGTGCCAGCAGCCTCCCACCCGGGGGCGGCCACTACGAGCAGTACTTC. The encoded protein is CASSLPPGGGHYEQYF. The gene calls are TRBV14 and TRBJ2-7, with D possibly being TRBD1 or TRBD2 (6 bases each). Germline CDR1 is SGHDN and CDR2 is FVKESK. This CDR3 is 16 amino acids long. The V gene lost 4 bases and the J gene lost 3 bases, with 19 bases spanning the gap.

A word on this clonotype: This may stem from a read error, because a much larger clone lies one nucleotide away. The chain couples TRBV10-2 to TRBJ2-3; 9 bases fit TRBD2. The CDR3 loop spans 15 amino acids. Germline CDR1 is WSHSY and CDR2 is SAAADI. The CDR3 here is CASRGAGGWADTQYF. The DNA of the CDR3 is TGTGCCAGCAGGGGAGCGGGGGGATGGGCAGATACGCAGTATTTT.

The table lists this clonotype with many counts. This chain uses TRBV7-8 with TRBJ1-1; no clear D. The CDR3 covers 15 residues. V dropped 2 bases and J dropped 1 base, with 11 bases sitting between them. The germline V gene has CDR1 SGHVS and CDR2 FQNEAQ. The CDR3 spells CASSLSRVSNTEAFF. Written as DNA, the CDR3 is TGTGCCAGCAGCTTAAGTAGGGTCTCGAACACTGAAGCTTTCTTT. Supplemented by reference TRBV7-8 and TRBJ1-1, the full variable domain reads GAGVSQSPRYKVAKRGQDVALRCDPISGHVSLFWYQQALGQGPEFLTYFQNEAQLDKSGLPSDRFFAERPEGSVSTLKIQRTQQEDSAVYLCASSLSRVSNTEAFFGQGTRLTVV.

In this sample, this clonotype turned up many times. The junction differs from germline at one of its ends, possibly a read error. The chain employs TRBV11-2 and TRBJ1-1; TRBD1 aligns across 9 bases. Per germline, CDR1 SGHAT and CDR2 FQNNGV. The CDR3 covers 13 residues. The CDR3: CASSVRDREQGGF. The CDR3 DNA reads TGTGCCAGCAGCGTCCGGGACAGGGAACAGGGCGGGTTT.